These 5 T cell receptor beta chains were all obtained from the same sample, sequenced in a study of identical twins (dated by TCRdb to the mid-2010s). The library was built by means of 5' RACE. For sequencing, an Illumina HiSeq 2000 was employed. The raw public reads went through TCRdb reprocessing: fastp at Q25, MiXCR clone calling, in-frame beta chains kept. Entries are consolidated by CDR3 protein sequence, retaining the most common genes and DNA. Counted in this sample were roughly 700,000 distinct CDR3 sequences; 8.6% of them appeared once. The ten biggest clones cover 0.75% to 1% of the sample. The same specimen was also included in a second study, on yellow fever vaccine responses in identical twins.

The sample comprised PBMCs. These receptor sequences come from a young woman in good health.

A few counts support this clonotype. This chain links TRBV12-3 or TRBV12-4 with TRBJ2-7, with D possibly being TRBD1 or TRBD2 (5 bases each). Trimming stripped 3 bases from V and 0 bases from J, with 18 bases between. The CDR3 totals 17 residues. The CDR3 DNA sequence: TGTGCCAGCAGTTTTTTGTCGGGACCGACGAGCTCCTACGAGCAGTACTTC. The encoded protein is CASSFLSGPTSSYEQYF.

This clonotype appeared a few times. This chain uses TRBV5-1 with TRBJ2-1; 9 nucleotides match TRBD1. Germline CDR1 reads SGHRS; CDR2 reads YFSETQ. V trimming: 3 bases; J trimming: 8 bases; junction bases outside the gene matches: 9. The CDR3 consists of 15 residues. The CDR3 bases are TGCGCCAGCAGCTCACTACAGGGGGCCCTTGATGAGCAGTTCTTC. Translation: CASSSLQGALDEQFF.

The chain employs TRBV29-1 and TRBJ2-7; 12 bases agree with TRBD2. The germline V gene encodes CDR1 SQVTM and CDR2 ANQGSEA. CDR3 size: 14 residues. The V and J ends lost 6 bases and 5 bases, in that order; junction bases with no gene match: 8. The CDR3 sequence is CSVATSGGGNEQYF. CDR3 nucleotides: TGCAGCGTAGCGACTAGCGGGGGAGGAAACGAGCAGTACTTC.

This clonotype was counted between two and nine times. V gene TRBV9 combines with J gene TRBJ2-2; D remains ambiguous. The CDR3 runs to 18 residues. V lost 0 bases, J lost 0 bases, and 15 bases lay in between. Germline V gives CDR1 SGDLS, CDR2 YYNGEE. The CDR3 region has the DNA TGTGCCAGCAGCGTAGCTGGGAAGGCTGGGGCGAACACCGGGGAGCTGTTTTTT. The encoded protein is CASSVAGKAGANTGELFF. Combining the CDR3 with reference TRBV9 and TRBJ2-2 gives the whole variable domain DSGVTQTPKHLITATGQRVTLRCSPRSGDLSVYWYQQSLDQGLQFLIQYYNGEERAKGNILERFSAQQFPDLHSELNLSSLELGDSALYFCASSVAGKAGANTGELFFGEGSRLTVL.

In its sample, this clonotype was seen a few times. The chain combines TRBV10-3 with TRBJ1-1, with a tentative D call TRBD1 (5 bases). Germline loops: CDR1 ENHRY, CDR2 SYGVKD. The CDR3 spans 19 residues. V lost 10 bases and J 7 bases, leaving 37 bases between the germline ends. The DNA for the CDR3 is TGTGCCACATCCAACCATTTGGAACCCCTTCGGCAGGGAGGGAATGAAGCTTTCTTT. Translating gives CATSNHLEPLRQGGNEAFF.